These 16 T cell receptor beta chains share one sample of origin, sequenced in a study of blood T cell repertoires in COVID-19. Profiled with immunoSEQ multiplex PCR; TCRdb holds only in-frame clones, not every one. The sample carries about 210,000 clones, roughly 80% recorded once. Sequenced input: peripheral blood. The receptor source for this set is a woman aged 35 to 49 with active or convalescent COVID-19.

The genes are TRBV9 and TRBJ1-3; D not resolved. The CDR3 is 13 residues long. CDR1 and CDR2 (germline): SGDLS, YYNGEE. V was pared by 0 bases and J by 7 bases, with 8 bases between. In DNA form, the CDR3 reads TGTGCCAGCAGCGTAGGAGGGATGAACACCATATATTTT. This gives the protein CASSVGGMNTIYF.

This clone was counted a single time. The rearrangement joins TRBV5-1 to TRBJ2-7; D is ambiguous. The CDR3 covers 13 residues. Trimming pared 4 bases from V and 5 bases from J, leaving 13 bases between. In germline, CDR1 is SGHRS, CDR2 YFSETQ. CDR3 sequence reads: CASSLNSRDEQYF. CDR3 nucleotide sequence: TGCGCCAGCAGCCTGAATTCCCGCGACGAGCAGTACTTC.

CDR3 sequence (DNA): TGCAGCGCAACCCCCCAACAAAACACTGAAGCTTTCTTT. It yields the protein CSATPQQNTEAFF. The chain couples TRBV29-1 to TRBJ1-1, with unresolved D. Germline CDR1 reads SQVTM; CDR2 reads ANQGSEA. Trimming removed 7 bases from V and 2 bases from J, with 14 bases in between. There are 13 residues in the CDR3. Together with reference TRBV29-1 and TRBJ1-1, the CDR3 gives the full variable domain: SAVISQKPSRDICQRGTSLTIQCQVDSQVTMMFWYRQQPGQSLTLIATANQGSEATYESGFVIDKFPISRPNLTFSTLTVSNMSPEDSSIYLCSATPQQNTEAFFGQGTRLTVV.

This chain uses TRBV6-4 with TRBJ1-1; tentative D call: TRBD1 (5 bases). V lost 3 bases and J lost 0, with 14 bases in between. From germline, CDR1 is MRHNA and CDR2 SNTAGT. This CDR3 is built from 16 residues. DNA for the CDR3: TGTGCCAGCAGTGAAATGTGGGGCATTATGAACACTGAAGCTTTCTTT. It encodes CASSEMWGIMNTEAFF.

This chain joins TRBV25-1 and TRBJ2-7; TRBD1 agrees at 7 bases. This CDR3 region has 13 residues. Germline V gives CDR1 MGHDK, CDR2 SYGVNS. Trimming cost V 9 bases and J 7 bases; bases outside gene matches: 12. CDR3 nucleotide sequence: TGTGCCAGTCATCCGGGACAGACGGAAGAGCAGTACTTC. As protein: CASHPGQTEEQYF.

The rearrangement uses TRBV24-1 and TRBJ2-7; 7 nucleotides align to TRBD1. CDR1 KGHDR and CDR2 SFDVKD come from the germline V gene. V trimming: 3 bases; J trimming: 5 bases; junction bases outside the gene matches: 9. The CDR3 loop spans 15 amino acids. Here the CDR3 reads CATSDPHRGVDEQYF. CDR3 in DNA: TGTGCCACCAGTGATCCCCACAGGGGTGTCGACGAGCAGTACTTC.

This chain uses TRBV28 with TRBJ1-5, with 11 bases matching TRBD1. CDR1 is MDHEN, CDR2 SYDVKM, per germline. The CDR3 loop spans 15 amino acids. V shed 6 bases, J shed 2 bases, and the junction held 3 bases outside the gene matches. The DNA for the CDR3 is TGTGCCAGCAGCCAGGGACAGGGGGGCAATCAGCCCCAGCATTTT. As protein: CASSQGQGGNQPQHF.

The J gene is TRBJ1-3, the V gene TRBV10-3; perhaps TRBD1 as D (5 bases). The CDR3 spans 15 residues. CDR1 and CDR2 (germline): ENHRY, SYGVKD. Trimming removed 6 bases from V and 5 bases from J, with 17 bases in between. The CDR3 coding sequence is TGTGCCATCAGAGACGGGGGGATTTCTAGAAACACCATATATTTT. Its translation is CAIRDGGISRNTIYF.

The chain couples TRBV24-1 to TRBJ2-1, with a tentative D call TRBD2 (5 bases). Trimming shortened V by 0 bases and J by 4 bases, and 9 bases separated the two germline ends. The V gene's germline CDR1 is KGHDR and CDR2 SFDVKD. The CDR3 is made up of 15 amino acids. CDR3 nucleotides: TGTGCCACCAGTGATTTGCGGGGATCGTACAATGAGCAGTTCTTC. This sequence encodes CATSDLRGSYNEQFF.

The chain has TRBV27 and TRBJ1-2, with 7 bases that match TRBD1. With 6 bases clipped from V and 4 bases from J, the junction kept 11 bases outside the gene matches. Germline values: CDR1 MNHEY, CDR2 SMNVEV (reference sequence). The CDR3 runs 15 residues. CDR3 in DNA: TGTGCCAGCAGCCAAACCGGACAGGCCCGCTATGGCTACACCTTC. It encodes CASSQTGQARYGYTF.

The V call is TRBV7-9, the J call TRBJ2-2, with TRBD2 matching 10 bases. The CDR3 is 18 amino acids. V lost 2 bases and J lost 5; bases outside the gene matches: 11. Germline values: CDR1 SEHNR, CDR2 FQNEAQ (reference sequence). CDR3 loop: CASSLRFRAGGDTGELFF. The CDR3 DNA reads as TGTGCCAGCAGCTTAAGGTTTCGAGCGGGAGGGGATACCGGGGAGCTGTTTTTT.

This chain connects TRBV3-1 (or the pseudogene TRBV3-2) to TRBJ2-1; 10 bases map to TRBD2. The CDR3 sequence is 15 residues long. The germline V gene encodes CDR1 LGHDT and CDR2 YNNKEL (reference sequence). Trimming took 6 bases from V and 5 from J; bases not matched to a gene: 7. The CDR3 sequence: CASREAGGGDNEQFF. CDR3 nucleotide sequence: TGTGCCAGCAGAGAAGCGGGGGGGGGTGACAATGAGCAGTTCTTC.

This rearrangement joins TRBV11-2 to TRBJ1-4, with D maybe TRBD1 (6 bases). Germline values: CDR1 SGHAT, CDR2 FQNNGV. The CDR3 has 15 amino acids. Trimming left V 5 bases short and J 2 bases short, with 12 bases between. CDR3 protein: CASSPSGVTNEKLFF. CDR3 bases: TGTGCCAGCAGCCCATCAGGGGTTACTAATGAAAAACTGTTTTTT.

This chain uses TRBV21-1 with TRBJ2-7; whether TRBD2, the table's D call, matches the DNA was not checked. TRBV21-1 is designated a pseudogene. The CDR3 totals 15 residues. Written as DNA, the CDR3 is TGTGCCAGCAGTCCACTTCGCGAATCTTCCTACGAGCAGTACTTC. Its protein product is CASSPLRESSYEQYF.

This clone occurred a few times. J is TRBJ2-1 and V is TRBV10-3, with TRBD2 as a possible D gene (6 bases). Trimming took off 8 bases at V and 10 bases at J, with 18 bases between the two ends. CDR1 is ENHRY, CDR2 SYGVKD, per germline. The CDR3 has 13 residues. CDR3 protein: CAIGGVLGGEQFF. CDR3 DNA sequence: TGTGCCATCGGCGGGGTCCTCGGGGGAGAGCAGTTCTTC.

The gene calls are TRBV4-2 and TRBJ2-5; TRBD2 might be the D (6 bases). With 4 bases removed from V and 0 bases from J, the gap between germline ends came to 12 bases. The CDR3 is 15 residues long. Germline-derived CDR1 and CDR2 are LGHNA and YNFKEQ. CDR3 loop: CASSLGGGYQETQYF. Here the CDR3 DNA reads TGTGCCAGCAGCCTGGGCGGAGGGTACCAAGAGACCCAGTACTTC.